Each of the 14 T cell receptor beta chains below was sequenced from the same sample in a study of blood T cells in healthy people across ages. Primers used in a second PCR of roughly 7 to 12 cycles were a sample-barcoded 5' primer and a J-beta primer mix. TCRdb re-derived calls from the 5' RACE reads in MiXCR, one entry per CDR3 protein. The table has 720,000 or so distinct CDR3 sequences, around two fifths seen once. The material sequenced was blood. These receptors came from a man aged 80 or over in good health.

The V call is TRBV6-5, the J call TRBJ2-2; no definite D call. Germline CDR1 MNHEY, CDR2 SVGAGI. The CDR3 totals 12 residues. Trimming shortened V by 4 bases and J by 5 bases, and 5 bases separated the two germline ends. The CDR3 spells CASSSPTGELFF. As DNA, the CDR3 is TGTGCCAGCAGTTCCCCGACCGGGGAGCTGTTTTTT.

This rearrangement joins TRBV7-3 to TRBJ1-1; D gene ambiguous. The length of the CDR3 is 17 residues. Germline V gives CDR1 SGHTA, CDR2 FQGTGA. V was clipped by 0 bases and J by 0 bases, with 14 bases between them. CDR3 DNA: TGTGCCAGCAGCTTAACGCCGCCCGGCGTTATGAACACTGAAGCTTTCTTT. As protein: CASSLTPPGVMNTEAFF.

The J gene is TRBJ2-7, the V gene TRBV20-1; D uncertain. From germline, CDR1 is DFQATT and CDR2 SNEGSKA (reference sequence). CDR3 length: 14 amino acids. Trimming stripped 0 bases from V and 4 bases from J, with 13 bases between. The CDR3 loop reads CSARDPDGPYEQYF. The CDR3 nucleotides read TGCAGTGCTAGAGATCCAGACGGGCCGTACGAGCAGTACTTC.

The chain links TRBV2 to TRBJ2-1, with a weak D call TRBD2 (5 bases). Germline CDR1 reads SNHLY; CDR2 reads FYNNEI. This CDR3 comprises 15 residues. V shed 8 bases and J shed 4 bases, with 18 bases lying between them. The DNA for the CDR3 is TGTGCCAGCGTGGTCGGAGGAGGTGGATACAATGAGCAGTTCTTC. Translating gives CASVVGGGGYNEQFF.

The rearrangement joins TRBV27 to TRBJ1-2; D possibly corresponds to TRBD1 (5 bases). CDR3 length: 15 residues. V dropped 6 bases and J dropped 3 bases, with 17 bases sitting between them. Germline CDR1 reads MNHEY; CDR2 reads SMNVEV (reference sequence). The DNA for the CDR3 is TGTGCCAGCAGCCCCATAGCAGGAGGGGACTATGGCTACACCTTC. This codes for CASSPIAGGDYGYTF.

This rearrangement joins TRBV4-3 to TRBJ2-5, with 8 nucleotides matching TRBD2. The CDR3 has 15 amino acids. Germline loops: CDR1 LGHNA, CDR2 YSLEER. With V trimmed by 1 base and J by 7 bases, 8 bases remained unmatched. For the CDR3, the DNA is TGCGCCAGCAGCCAAGTTCGCGGGGGGTCGGGGACCCAGTACTTC. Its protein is CASSQVRGGSGTQYF.

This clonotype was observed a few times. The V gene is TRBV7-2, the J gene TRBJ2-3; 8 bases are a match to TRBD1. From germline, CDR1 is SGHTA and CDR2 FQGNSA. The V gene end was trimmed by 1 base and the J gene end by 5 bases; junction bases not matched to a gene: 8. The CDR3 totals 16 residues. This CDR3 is CASSLDIQGGVDTQYF. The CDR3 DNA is TGTGCCAGCAGCTTAGATATACAGGGGGGTGTAGATACGCAGTATTTT.

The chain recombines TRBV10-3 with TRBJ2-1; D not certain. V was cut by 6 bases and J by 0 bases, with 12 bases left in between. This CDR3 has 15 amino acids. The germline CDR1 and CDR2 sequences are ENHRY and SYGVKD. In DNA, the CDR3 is TGTGCCATCAGGGATAGTAAGAGCTCCTACAATGAGCAGTTCTTC. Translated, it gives CAIRDSKSSYNEQFF.

The CDR3 here is CASRIVTGVLHNLETQYF. CDR3 sequence (DNA): TGTGCCAGCAGGATAGTGACAGGGGTCCTACACAACTTAGAGACCCAGTACTTC. The rearrangement uses TRBV6-1 and TRBJ2-5; 8 bases fit TRBD1. CDR1 MNHNS and CDR2 SASEGT come from the germline V gene. The CDR3 totals 18 residues. J gave up 4 bases and V 6 bases, and 19 bases lay outside the gene matches.

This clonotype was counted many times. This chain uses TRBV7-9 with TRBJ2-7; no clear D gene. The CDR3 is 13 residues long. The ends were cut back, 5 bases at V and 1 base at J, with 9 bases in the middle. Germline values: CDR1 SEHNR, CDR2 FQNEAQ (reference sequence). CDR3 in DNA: TGTGCCAGCAGCCCCGGCCGGTCCTACGAGCAGTACTTC. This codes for CASSPGRSYEQYF.

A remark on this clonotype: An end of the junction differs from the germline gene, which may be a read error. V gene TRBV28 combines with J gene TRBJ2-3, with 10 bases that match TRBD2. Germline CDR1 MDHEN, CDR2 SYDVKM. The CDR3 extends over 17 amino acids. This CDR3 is CANSFLGTSARTDTQYF. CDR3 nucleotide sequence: TGTGCCAACAGTTTCCTTGGGACTAGCGCTCGCACAGATACGCAGTATTTT.

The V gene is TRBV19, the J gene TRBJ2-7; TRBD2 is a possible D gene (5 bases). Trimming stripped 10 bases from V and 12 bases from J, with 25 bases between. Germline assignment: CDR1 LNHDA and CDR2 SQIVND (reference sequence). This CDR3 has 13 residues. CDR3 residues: CATKTGILNIRYF. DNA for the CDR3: TGTGCCACCAAAACCGGGATTCTAAACATTCGGTACTTC.

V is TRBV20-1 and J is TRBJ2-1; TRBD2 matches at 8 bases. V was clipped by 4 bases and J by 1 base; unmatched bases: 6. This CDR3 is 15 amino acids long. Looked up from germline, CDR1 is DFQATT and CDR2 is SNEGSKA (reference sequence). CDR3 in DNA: TGCAGTGCTACTGCGTCTAGCGGGTCCTACAATGAGCAGTTCTTC. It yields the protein CSATASSGSYNEQFF.

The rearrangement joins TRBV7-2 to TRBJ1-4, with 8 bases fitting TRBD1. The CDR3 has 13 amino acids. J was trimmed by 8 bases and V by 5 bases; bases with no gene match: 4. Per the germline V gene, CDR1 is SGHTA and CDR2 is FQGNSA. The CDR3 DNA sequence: TGTGCCAGCAGCGTGCGACAGGGGGAAAAACTGTTTTTT. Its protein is CASSVRQGEKLFF.